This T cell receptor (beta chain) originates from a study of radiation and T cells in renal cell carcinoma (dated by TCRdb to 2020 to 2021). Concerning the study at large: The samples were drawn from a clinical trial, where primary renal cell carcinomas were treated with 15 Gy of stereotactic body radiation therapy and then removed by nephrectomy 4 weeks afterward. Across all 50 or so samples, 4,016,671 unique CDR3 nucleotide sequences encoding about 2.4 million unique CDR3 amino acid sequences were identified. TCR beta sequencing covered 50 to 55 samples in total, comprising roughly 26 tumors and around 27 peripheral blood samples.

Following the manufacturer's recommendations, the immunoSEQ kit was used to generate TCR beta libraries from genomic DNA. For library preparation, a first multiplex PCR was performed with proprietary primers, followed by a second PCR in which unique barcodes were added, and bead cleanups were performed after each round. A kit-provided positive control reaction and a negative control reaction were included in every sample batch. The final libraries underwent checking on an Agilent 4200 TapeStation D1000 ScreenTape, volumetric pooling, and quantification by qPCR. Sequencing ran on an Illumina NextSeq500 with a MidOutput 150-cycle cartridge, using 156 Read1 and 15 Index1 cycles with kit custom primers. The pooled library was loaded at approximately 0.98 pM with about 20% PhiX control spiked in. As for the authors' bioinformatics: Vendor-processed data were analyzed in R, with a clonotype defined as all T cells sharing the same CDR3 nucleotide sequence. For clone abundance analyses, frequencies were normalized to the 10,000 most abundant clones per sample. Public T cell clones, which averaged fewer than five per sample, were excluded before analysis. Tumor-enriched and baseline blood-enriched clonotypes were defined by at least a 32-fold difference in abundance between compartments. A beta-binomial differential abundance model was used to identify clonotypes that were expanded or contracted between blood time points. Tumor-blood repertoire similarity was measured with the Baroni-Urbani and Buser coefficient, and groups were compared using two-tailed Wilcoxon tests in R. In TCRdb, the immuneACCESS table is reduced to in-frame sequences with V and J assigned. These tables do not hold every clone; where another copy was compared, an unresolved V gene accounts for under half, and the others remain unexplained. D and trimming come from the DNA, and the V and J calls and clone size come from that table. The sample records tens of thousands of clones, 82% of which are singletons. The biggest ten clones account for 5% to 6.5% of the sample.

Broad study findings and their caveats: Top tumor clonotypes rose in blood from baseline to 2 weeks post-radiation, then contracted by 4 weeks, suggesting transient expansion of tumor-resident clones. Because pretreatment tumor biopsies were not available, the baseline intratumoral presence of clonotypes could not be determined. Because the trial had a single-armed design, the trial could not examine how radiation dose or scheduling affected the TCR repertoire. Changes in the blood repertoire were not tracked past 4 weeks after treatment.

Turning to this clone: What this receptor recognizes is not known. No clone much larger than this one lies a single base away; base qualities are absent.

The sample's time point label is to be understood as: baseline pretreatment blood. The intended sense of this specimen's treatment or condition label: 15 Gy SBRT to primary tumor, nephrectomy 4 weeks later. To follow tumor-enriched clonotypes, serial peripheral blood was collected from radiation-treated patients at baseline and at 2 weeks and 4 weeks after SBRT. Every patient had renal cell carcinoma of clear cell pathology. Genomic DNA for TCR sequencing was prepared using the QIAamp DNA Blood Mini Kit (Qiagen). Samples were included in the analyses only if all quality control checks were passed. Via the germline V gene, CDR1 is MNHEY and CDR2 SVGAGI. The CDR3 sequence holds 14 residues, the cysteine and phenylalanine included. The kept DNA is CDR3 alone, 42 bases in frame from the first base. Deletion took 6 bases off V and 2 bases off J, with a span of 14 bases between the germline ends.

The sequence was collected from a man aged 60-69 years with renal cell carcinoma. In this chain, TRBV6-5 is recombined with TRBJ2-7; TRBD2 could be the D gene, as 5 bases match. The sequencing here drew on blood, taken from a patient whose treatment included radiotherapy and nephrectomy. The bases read TGTGCCAGCAGCCTACTAGGGTCTGCCTACGAGCAGTACTTC. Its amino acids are CASSLLGSAYEQYF.